This T cell receptor (beta chain) was profiled in a study of blood T cell repertoires in COVID-19. Study at large: Donors in the United States, Italy and Spain gave samples during acute or convalescent COVID-19.

Only one count was recorded for this clone. This CDR3 contains 17 residues. The V gene lost 2 bases and the J gene lost 4 bases, with 20 bases spanning the gap. Germline loops: CDR1 LNHDA, CDR2 SQIVND (reference sequence). Clones were read by immunoSEQ multiplex PCR, and TCRdb kept only the in-frame ones, dropping some. The top ten clones hold 1.5% to 2.5% of a sample with approximately 73,000 clones, roughly 86% of them seen once. The sequencing sample was made of peripheral blood. This TCR was recovered from a woman in her sixties or seventies with acute or convalescent COVID-19. The chain uses TRBV19 and TRBJ2-5; the D gene is possibly TRBD2 (5 bases). CDR3 DNA: TGTGCCAGTAGTATACCCCGAGGAGCACAAGGGAGAGAGACCCAGTACTTC. It encodes CASSIPRGAQGRETQYF.